This entry lists 20 T cell receptor beta chains sequenced from one sample in a study of cytomegalovirus exposure and HLA in healthy donors. The PCR used 60 Vbeta and 13 Jbeta primers. Generated by immunoSEQ multiplex PCR, the TCRdb table keeps only in-frame clones and is missing some. Seen here are 90,000 to 150,000 clones, over 8.5% observed once, and the top ten hold approximately 6.6%. Sequencing was done on a sample of PBMCs. The origin of the receptors is a woman aged 40 to 50 in good health and CMV-seropositive.

This clone has only a few counts. This chain joins TRBV30 and TRBJ1-2, with D possibly being TRBD1 (6 bases). V was shortened by 3 bases and J by 2 bases, with 13 bases between the two germline ends. This CDR3 comprises 14 residues. Looked up from germline, CDR1 is GTSNPN and CDR2 is SVGIG (reference sequence). CDR3 nucleotides: TGTGCCTGGAGCCAGATGGGGACAAACTATGGCTACACCTTC. It yields the protein CAWSQMGTNYGYTF.

The V and J genes are TRBV6-5 and TRBJ2-7, with 8 bases that match TRBD1. The J segment lost 0 bases and the V segment lost 2 bases, leaving 3 bases of the junction unmatched. CDR1 and CDR2 (germline): MNHEY, SVGAGI. The length of the CDR3 is 15 residues. The CDR3 here is CASSYDRGSSYEQYF. CDR3 sequence (DNA): TGTGCCAGCAGTTACGACAGGGGCAGCTCCTACGAGCAGTACTTC.

CDR3 region: CASSNPRGMSSPLHF. Here the CDR3 DNA reads TGTGCCAGCAGCAACCCGCGGGGGATGAGTTCACCCCTCCACTTT. The chain couples TRBV7-8 to TRBJ1-6, with D possibly being TRBD1 (5 bases). Looked up from germline, CDR1 is SGHVS and CDR2 is FQNEAQ. The CDR3 is 15 residues long. Trimming removed 5 bases at V and 9 bases at J, with 17 bases between.

This chain connects TRBV5-6 to TRBJ2-3; 9 bases map to TRBD2. Germline-derived CDR1 and CDR2 are SGHDT and YYEEEE. The length of the CDR3 is 17 residues. Germline trimming cut 0 bases from V and 5 bases from J; bases unmatched to any gene: 10. The CDR3, as DNA: TGTGCCAGCAGCTTGGTGATAGCGGGGGCTAAGAGAGATACGCAGTATTTT. This codes for CASSLVIAGAKRDTQYF.

This clone was seen a handful of times. J is TRBJ2-7 and V is TRBV7-9; D is perhaps TRBD2 (6 bases). CDR3 length: 14 amino acids. CDR1 is SEHNR and CDR2 is FQNEAQ in the germline V gene (reference sequence). V shed 0 bases and J shed 7 bases, with 13 bases lying between them. CDR3 sequence reads: CASSLATAGREQYF. In DNA, the CDR3 is TGTGCCAGCAGCTTAGCGACGGCAGGGAGGGAGCAGTACTTC.

This chain connects TRBV5-1 to TRBJ2-3; weak D call: TRBD1 (6 bases). Germline CDR1 reads SGHRS; CDR2 reads YFSETQ. Trimming took 1 base from V and 0 from J, leaving 9 bases between them. The CDR3 extends over 15 amino acids. The DNA for the CDR3 is TGCGCCAGCAGCTTGACAGGGATAAGCACAGATACGCAGTATTTT. Encoded protein: CASSLTGISTDTQYF.

This clone came up a few times. This chain links TRBV5-1 with TRBJ2-2; 11 nucleotides match TRBD2. Germline V gives CDR1 SGHRS, CDR2 YFSETQ. The J segment lost 4 bases and the V segment lost 2 bases, leaving 4 bases of the junction unmatched. The CDR3 runs 16 residues. The CDR3 DNA sequence: TGCGCCAGCAGCTTTAGGACTAGCGGGCCCACCGGGGAGCTGTTTTTT. Protein sequence: CASSFRTSGPTGELFF.

This clone was counted only a few times. The chain carries TRBV4-1 and TRBJ2-1; 7 bases line up with TRBD2. With V trimmed by 2 bases and J by 8 bases, 9 bases remained unmatched. Germline assignment: CDR1 MGHRA and CDR2 YSYEKL. The CDR3 runs 15 residues. Here the CDR3 DNA reads TGCGCCAGCAGCCAACCATGGGAGGGTCGGCATGAGCAGTTCTTC. It yields the protein CASSQPWEGRHEQFF.

This clone was observed a few times. The gene calls are TRBV18 and TRBJ1-1, with D tentatively TRBD1 (5 bases). Trimming took 8 bases from V and 2 from J, leaving 15 bases between them. Germline V gives CDR1 KGHSH, CDR2 LQKENI. This CDR3 comprises 14 residues. CDR3 sequence reads: CASAQGGGNTEAFF. The CDR3 region has the DNA TGTGCCAGCGCCCAGGGAGGAGGAAACACTGAAGCTTTCTTT.

This clone was seen a few times. The gene calls are TRBV2 and TRBJ2-5; weak D call: TRBD1 (5 bases). Trimming took off 2 bases at V and 5 bases at J, with 18 bases between the two ends. Germline CDR1 and CDR2: SNHLY and FYNNEI. The CDR3 consists of 16 residues. CDR3 nucleotide sequence: TGTGCCAGCAGTGAAACGGGTCTTCAGGGAAGGGAGACCCAGTACTTC. Translated, it gives CASSETGLQGRETQYF.

This clone has more than one count but fewer than ten. The V call is TRBV30, the J call TRBJ1-2, with D possibly matching TRBD1 (6 bases). V gave up 0 bases and J gave up 6 bases, with 11 bases separating them. From germline, CDR1 is GTSNPN and CDR2 SVGIG (reference sequence). The CDR3 contains 13 residues. The CDR3 here is CAWSVRGGDGYTF. As DNA, the CDR3 is TGTGCCTGGAGTGTACGGGGGGGCGATGGCTACACCTTC.

This clone was seen only a few times. The J gene is TRBJ1-4, the V gene TRBV30; D unclear. V lost 0 bases and J 4 bases, leaving 6 bases between the germline ends. The CDR3 is 13 residues long. Germline V gene sequence: CDR1 GTSNPN, CDR2 SVGIG (reference sequence). The CDR3 bases are TGTGCCTGGAGTGTACAGTATAATGAAAAACTGTTTTTT. It is translated as CAWSVQYNEKLFF.

The chain's CDR3 is CASSFSQPQHF. The DNA of the CDR3 is TGTGCCAGCAGTTTTTCGCAGCCCCAGCATTTT. The chain uses TRBV28 and TRBJ1-5; no definite D call. Trimming left V 3 bases short and J 7 bases short, with 4 bases between. The CDR3 length is 11 residues. Germline V gene lookup returns CDR1 MDHEN and CDR2 SYDVKM.

This rearrangement joins TRBV27 to TRBJ1-5, with a tentative D call TRBD1 (5 bases). The CDR3 is made up of 15 amino acids. V dropped 1 base and J dropped 10 bases, with 17 bases sitting between them. Germline V gene lookup returns CDR1 MNHEY and CDR2 SMNVEV (reference sequence). CDR3 bases: TGTGCCAGCAGTTTATGGGGGACCGTGGAGGGACCCCAGCATTTT. Amino acids: CASSLWGTVEGPQHF.

A few counts support this clone. The sample carries other DNA sequences with the same CDR3. V and J are TRBV5-1 and TRBJ1-6, with 8 positions matching TRBD1. Germline CDR1 SGHRS, CDR2 YFSETQ. The CDR3 runs 16 residues. Losses at the gene ends were 2 bases for V and 8 bases for J; bases not matched to a gene: 9. The CDR3 is CASSLLGTGGDSPLHF. The DNA for the CDR3 is TGCGCCAGCAGCTTACTCGGGACAGGAGGGGATTCACCCCTCCACTTT.

J is TRBJ1-6 and V is TRBV11-3; D is uncertain. The V and J ends lost 4 bases and 7 bases respectively, with 2 bases between them. The CDR3 is made up of 11 amino acids. CDR1 and CDR2 (germline): SGHNT, YENEEA. The CDR3 reads CASSSNSPLHF. In nucleotides, the CDR3 is TGTGCCAGCAGCTCGAATTCACCCCTCCACTTT. Drawing the rest from reference TRBV11-3 and TRBJ1-6, the complete variable domain is EAGVVQSPRYKIIEKKQPVAFWCNPISGHNTLYWYLQNLGQGPELLIRYENEEAVDDSQLPKDRFSAERLKGVDSTLKIQPAELGDSAVYLCASSSNSPLHFGNGTRLTVT.

This clone occurred a few times. J is TRBJ2-7 and V is TRBV7-9; a weak D match, TRBD1 (6 bases). The V and J ends lost 6 bases and 6 bases respectively, with 15 bases between them. This CDR3 spans 13 amino acids. Germline CDR1 is SEHNR and CDR2 is FQNEAQ (reference sequence). The CDR3: CASSWTELGEQYF. CDR3 nucleotide sequence: TGTGCCAGCAGTTGGACAGAACTAGGCGAGCAGTACTTC.

The V call is TRBV10-1, the J call TRBJ1-1; 11 nucleotides line up with TRBD1. The CDR3 length is 14 residues. V was pared by 6 bases and J by 3 bases, with 3 bases of the junction left unmatched. CDR1 WNHNN and CDR2 SYGVQD come from the germline V gene (reference sequence). The CDR3 protein is CASRLGQGDTEAFF. Written as DNA, the CDR3 is TGCGCCAGCAGGTTGGGACAGGGGGACACTGAAGCTTTCTTT.

The chain employs TRBV5-4 and TRBJ2-2; possible D gene TRBD1, 6 bases. CDR1 and CDR2 (germline): SGHNT, YYREEE (reference sequence). Trimming removed 2 bases from V and 5 bases from J, with 13 bases in between. The CDR3 loop spans 15 amino acids. The CDR3 DNA follows: TGTGCCAGCAGCTTCGGACAGCCAATGACCGGGGAGCTGTTTTTT. Its protein product is CASSFGQPMTGELFF.

This clone was detected ten times or more. The chain uses TRBV10-3 and TRBJ2-7; 9 nucleotides align to TRBD2. Unmatched junction bases numbered 17, after V lost 6 bases and J lost 2 bases. CDR1 and CDR2 (germline): ENHRY, SYGVKD. The CDR3 is 18 residues long. The DNA of the CDR3 is TGTGCCATCAGGCCCCCGGAGGGTAGCGGGGGAGTTACCTACGAGCAGTACTTC. Amino acids: CAIRPPEGSGGVTYEQYF.